These 32 T cell receptor beta chains were all obtained from the same sample, sequenced in a study of T cell changes during pregnancy in multiple sclerosis. Clones were sequenced by immunoSEQ multiplex PCR, and TCRdb holds only the in-frame ones, with some missing. The sample carries more than 60,000 clones, roughly 90% recorded once. The sample here was CD4+ T cells from peripheral blood mononuclear cells, taken in the third trimester of pregnancy. The receptors here all came from a female donor in good health, enrolled as a control in a pregnancy study.

The chain is built from TRBV7-9 and TRBJ2-3; tentatively, D is TRBD1 (5 bases). V dropped 7 bases and J dropped 1 base, with 9 bases sitting between them. The CDR3 is 13 amino acids. Germline lookup yields CDR1 SEHNR and CDR2 FQNEAQ (reference sequence). The CDR3 DNA follows: TGTGCCAGCACGCTGGGGCGCACAGATACGCAGTATTTT. Its translation is CASTLGRTDTQYF. The full variable domain, with the rest looked up from reference TRBV7-9 and TRBJ2-3, is DTGVSQNPRHKITKRGQNVTFRCDPISEHNRLYWYRQTLGQGPEFLTYFQNEAQLEKSRLLSDRFSAERPKGSFSTLEIQRTEQGDSAMYLCASTLGRTDTQYFGPGTRLTVL.

J is TRBJ1-2 and V is TRBV9, with TRBD1 matching 9 bases. Losses at the gene ends were 4 bases for V and 4 bases for J; bases not matched to a gene: 8. CDR1 SGDLS and CDR2 YYNGEE come from the germline V gene. The CDR3 extends over 15 amino acids. CDR3 nucleotide sequence: TGTGCCAGCAGCCTAGCAGGACAGGGGATCTATGGCTACACCTTC. As protein: CASSLAGQGIYGYTF. Full variable domain (missing parts from reference TRBV9 and TRBJ1-2): DSGVTQTPKHLITATGQRVTLRCSPRSGDLSVYWYQQSLDQGLQFLIQYYNGEERAKGNILERFSAQQFPDLHSELNLSSLELGDSALYFCASSLAGQGIYGYTFGSGTRLTVV.

The V and J genes are TRBV6-1 and TRBJ1-2, with D perhaps matching TRBD1 (5 bases). V was shortened by 8 bases and J by 5 bases, with 15 bases between the two germline ends. Germline-derived CDR1 and CDR2 are MNHNS and SASEGT. This CDR3 is 13 amino acids long. The CDR3 DNA reads as TGTGCCAGCCGGGACTACGGACGGTATGGCTACACCTTC. Its protein product is CASRDYGRYGYTF.

The V and J genes are TRBV5-4 and TRBJ1-2; D unclear. CDR1 and CDR2 (germline): SGHNT, YYREEE (reference sequence). The CDR3 spans 14 residues. The germline V and J ends were trimmed by 0 bases and 0 bases, with 6 bases remaining between them. In nucleotides, the CDR3 is TGTGCCAGCAGCTTGGACAGTTCTAACTATGGCTACACCTTC. This translates into CASSLDSSNYGYTF.

The table lists this clone with a few counts. The CDR3 spells CASEPEYKSSEAFF. DNA for the CDR3: TGCGCCAGCGAGCCGGAGTATAAAAGCTCTGAAGCTTTCTTT. The chain carries TRBV5-1 and TRBJ1-1; D remains ambiguous. Per the germline V gene, CDR1 is SGHRS and CDR2 is YFSETQ. Trimming took 7 bases from V and 6 from J, leaving 19 bases between them. The length of the CDR3 is 14 residues.

The chain combines TRBV10-2 with TRBJ2-7; TRBD2 agrees at 10 bases. The CDR3 is made up of 14 amino acids. Germline CDR1 is WSHSY and CDR2 is SAAADI. V shed 6 bases and J 3 bases; nucleotides not matched to a gene: 5. CDR3 loop: CASSPAGGIYEQYF. CDR3 nucleotide sequence: TGCGCCAGCAGCCCAGCGGGGGGGATCTACGAGCAGTACTTC.

The chain employs TRBV18 and TRBJ1-1, with D possibly being TRBD1 (6 bases). The CDR3 spans 16 residues. CDR1 KGHSH and CDR2 LQKENI come from the germline V gene. V lost 3 bases and J lost 0, with 14 bases in between. The CDR3 region is CASSPQDRMLNTEAFF. Here the CDR3 DNA reads TGTGCCAGCTCACCCCAGGACAGAATGTTGAACACTGAAGCTTTCTTT.

The genes are TRBV11-2 and TRBJ1-2; no definite D call. V lost 5 bases, J lost 4 bases, and 8 bases lay in between. In germline, CDR1 is SGHAT, CDR2 FQNNGV. CDR3 length: 12 residues. CDR3 amino acids: CASSTWAYGYTF. In nucleotides, the CDR3 is TGTGCCAGCAGCACCTGGGCCTATGGCTACACCTTC.

The CDR3 coding sequence is TGTGCCAGCAGCGTGGCCCCCGGGGCGGGGGGATCCACCGGGGAGCTGTTTTTT. This codes for CASSVAPGAGGSTGELFF. The rearrangement joins TRBV9 to TRBJ2-2; 8 bases line up with TRBD2. Trimming removed 2 bases from V and 4 bases from J; junction bases left unmatched: 13. This CDR3 region has 18 residues. Germline values: CDR1 SGDLS, CDR2 YYNGEE.

The rearrangement uses TRBV9 and TRBJ2-5, with D perhaps matching TRBD2 (5 bases). This CDR3 spans 14 amino acids. Germline V gene sequence: CDR1 SGDLS, CDR2 YYNGEE. Deletions cut 1 base from V and 6 bases from J, with 13 bases between. Here the CDR3 reads CASSVTGKPQTQYF. As DNA, the CDR3 is TGTGCCAGCAGCGTAACCGGGAAACCCCAGACCCAGTACTTC.

The chain employs TRBV5-4 and TRBJ1-4, with 9 bases lining up with TRBD1. Germline-derived CDR1 and CDR2 are SGHNT and YYREEE (reference sequence). The CDR3 is made up of 15 amino acids. V lost 5 bases, J lost 0 bases, and 2 bases stayed unmatched. The chain's CDR3 is CASRTGGTTNEKLFF. The CDR3 DNA follows: TGTGCCAGCAGGACAGGGGGGACAACTAATGAAAAACTGTTTTTT. Filled out from reference TRBV5-4 and TRBJ1-4, the complete variable domain reads ETGVTQSPTHLIKTRGQQVTLRCSSQSGHNTVSWYQQALGQGPQFIFQYYREEENGRGNFPPRFSGLQFPNYSSELNVNALELDDSALYLCASRTGGTTNEKLFFGSGTQLSVL.

This sequence joins TRBV30 and TRBJ2-2; 9 positions agree with TRBD1. Trimming at V came to 3 bases and at J to 7 bases, leaving 6 bases not matched to a gene. This CDR3 spans 14 amino acids. The V gene's germline CDR1 is GTSNPN and CDR2 SVGIG (reference sequence). The CDR3 sequence is CAWRLDRGFGELFF. CDR3 DNA sequence: TGTGCCTGGAGATTGGACAGGGGATTCGGGGAGCTGTTTTTT.

The table lists this clone with a count of one. The chain couples TRBV7-2 to TRBJ1-2; maybe TRBD1 (6 bases). Germline lookup yields CDR1 SGHTA and CDR2 FQGNSA. This CDR3 is built from 14 residues. V lost 2 bases and J lost 3, with 10 bases in between. CDR3: CASSLQGSDYGYTF. In DNA form, the CDR3 reads TGTGCCAGCAGCTTACAGGGGTCGGACTATGGCTACACCTTC.

This rearrangement joins TRBV7-2 to TRBJ1-1; the match to TRBD1 covers 7 bases. J was trimmed by 4 bases and V by 5 bases; bases with no gene match: 10. From germline, CDR1 is SGHTA and CDR2 FQGNSA. This CDR3 contains 15 residues. CDR3 sequence reads: CASSPRQGPGTEAFF. CDR3 DNA sequence: TGTGCCAGCAGCCCCCGACAGGGTCCGGGCACTGAAGCTTTCTTT.

J is TRBJ2-5 and V is TRBV7-2; 11 bases align to TRBD1. Germline-derived CDR1 and CDR2 are SGHTA and FQGNSA. The CDR3 runs to 14 residues. J was trimmed by 5 bases and V by 3 bases; bases with no gene match: 2. This CDR3 is CASSLDRGQETQYF. The CDR3 DNA follows: TGTGCCAGCAGCTTGGACAGGGGGCAGGAGACCCAGTACTTC. The variable domain in full, with the rest retrieved from reference TRBV7-2 and TRBJ2-5, is GAGVSQSPSNKVTEKGKDVELRCDPISGHTALYWYRQSLGQGLEFLIYFQGNSAPDKSGLPSDRFSAERTGGSVSTLTIQRTQQEDSAVYLCASSLDRGQETQYFGPGTRLLVL.

This clone has just a few counts. The chain is built from TRBV5-5 and TRBJ1-2; D gene uncertain. The V end lost 4 bases, the J end lost 1 base, and 8 bases lay between the germline ends. Germline assignment: CDR1 SGHKS and CDR2 YYEKEE (reference sequence). This CDR3 is built from 13 residues. As DNA, the CDR3 is TGTGCCAGCAGCCCAGACTTTAACTATGGCTACACCTTC. Its protein is CASSPDFNYGYTF.

This chain uses TRBV5-6 with TRBJ1-2, with D perhaps TRBD1 (6 bases). The germline V gene has CDR1 SGHDT and CDR2 YYEEEE. V gave up 0 bases and J gave up 5 bases, with 14 bases separating them. The CDR3 extends over 15 amino acids. The CDR3 region is CASSLVDRETYGYTF. As DNA, the CDR3 is TGTGCCAGCAGCTTGGTGGACAGAGAAACTTATGGCTACACCTTC.

This clone showed up just once. The V call is TRBV5-1, the J call TRBJ2-7, with unresolved D. V shed 0 bases and J shed 2 bases, with 9 bases lying between them. The CDR3 runs 14 residues. From germline, CDR1 is SGHRS and CDR2 YFSETQ. Here the CDR3 reads CASSLVSVAYEQYF. The CDR3 DNA reads TGCGCCAGCAGCTTGGTCTCCGTAGCCTACGAGCAGTACTTC.

The DNA of the CDR3 is TGTGCCAGTAGCCTTCAAGGGACAGGGCGTGAAAAACTGTTTTTT. Translating it yields CASSLQGTGREKLFF. J is TRBJ1-4 and V is TRBV19; 9 bases are shared with TRBD1. Trimming cost V 6 bases and J 7 bases; bases outside gene matches: 9. The germline gives CDR1 LNHDA, CDR2 SQIVND (reference sequence). This CDR3 spans 15 amino acids.

The V call is TRBV7-2, the J call TRBJ2-5; a possible D gene is TRBD2 (5 bases). CDR1 is SGHTA, CDR2 FQGNSA, per germline. Trimming shortened V by 1 base and J by 2 bases, and 11 bases separated the two germline ends. CDR3 size: 15 residues. CDR3 in DNA: TGTGCCAGCAGCTTAGGAGGGCGCGGGCAAGAGACCCAGTACTTC. Its translation is CASSLGGRGQETQYF. Supplemented by reference TRBV7-2 and TRBJ2-5, the full variable domain reads GAGVSQSPSNKVTEKGKDVELRCDPISGHTALYWYRQSLGQGLEFLIYFQGNSAPDKSGLPSDRFSAERTGGSVSTLTIQRTQQEDSAVYLCASSLGGRGQETQYFGPGTRLLVL.

The J gene is TRBJ1-5, the V gene TRBV2; weak D call: TRBD1 (5 bases). V lost 5 bases and J lost 6, with 17 bases in between. Germline CDR1 and CDR2: SNHLY and FYNNEI. CDR3 size: 15 residues. CDR3 protein: CASSPTGVLGQPQHF. The CDR3, as DNA: TGTGCCAGCAGTCCCACGGGGGTTCTGGGTCAGCCCCAGCATTTT. Supplemented by reference TRBV2 and TRBJ1-5, the full variable domain reads EPEVTQTPSHQVTQMGQEVILRCVPISNHLYFYWYRQILGQKVEFLVSFYNNEISEKSEIFDDQFSVERPDGSNFTLKIRSTKLEDSAMYFCASSPTGVLGQPQHFGDGTRLSIL.

This chain connects TRBV2 to TRBJ2-5; 8 bases line up with TRBD1. Germline assignment: CDR1 SNHLY and CDR2 FYNNEI. The ends lost 3 bases at V and 6 bases at J; junction bases unmatched: 12. The CDR3 is 16 residues long. The CDR3 reads CASSDLKTGAKKTQYF. Here the CDR3 DNA reads TGTGCCAGCAGTGACTTGAAGACAGGGGCGAAGAAGACCCAGTACTTC.

V and J are TRBV5-1 and TRBJ1-5, with D hard to call. CDR1 is SGHRS, CDR2 YFSETQ, per germline. CDR3 length: 14 amino acids. Trimming pared 3 bases from V and 7 bases from J, leaving 14 bases between. The CDR3: CASSSAAGGQPQHF. The DNA of the CDR3 is TGCGCCAGCAGCTCGGCTGCAGGAGGGCAGCCCCAGCATTTT.

DNA of the CDR3: TGTGCCATCGGAGGGGGCGGAACCCTTCGGGACACTGAAGCTTTCTTT. Residues: CAIGGGGTLRDTEAFF. The chain couples TRBV10-3 to TRBJ1-1; the match to TRBD1 covers 7 bases. CDR1 and CDR2 from the germline V gene are ENHRY and SYGVKD. V lost 8 bases to trimming and J lost 3 bases; unmatched junction nucleotides: 15. This CDR3 region has 16 residues.

This clone was found a few times. V and J are TRBV5-4 and TRBJ2-5; maybe TRBD1 (7 bases). CDR1 SGHNT and CDR2 YYREEE come from the germline V gene (reference sequence). Trimming took off 1 base at V and 4 bases at J, with 17 bases between the two ends. This CDR3 is 16 amino acids long. Here the CDR3 reads CASSLRFRQGGETQYF. The CDR3 DNA follows: TGTGCCAGCAGCTTGCGTTTTAGACAGGGAGGAGAGACCCAGTACTTC.

The J gene is TRBJ1-1, the V gene TRBV21-1. TRBV21-1 is a listed pseudogene. The length of the CDR3 is 13 residues. The chain's CDR3 is CAQRRELNTEAFF. In DNA form, the CDR3 reads TGTGCCCAAAGGAGGGAGCTGAACACTGAAGCTTTCTTT.

This clone occurred a few times. This chain uses TRBV5-1 with TRBJ1-5; no reliable D call. Germline V lookup: CDR1 SGHRS, CDR2 YFSETQ. This CDR3 comprises 13 residues. V gave up 0 bases and J gave up 4 bases, with 5 bases separating them. The CDR3 DNA follows: TGCGCCAGCAGCTTGGCCTCTAATCAGCCCCAGCATTTT. Its protein product is CASSLASNQPQHF.

The chain uses TRBV5-4 and TRBJ2-5; 8 bases agree with TRBD1. V shed 2 bases and J 1 base; nucleotides not matched to a gene: 19. Germline CDR1 and CDR2: SGHNT and YYREEE (reference sequence). The CDR3 extends over 20 amino acids. The CDR3 here is CASSFKETGAVRYFQETQYF. In DNA form, the CDR3 reads TGTGCCAGCAGCTTTAAGGAGACAGGGGCGGTGCGTTATTTCCAAGAGACCCAGTACTTC.

The rearrangement links TRBV30 to TRBJ1-1, with a tentative D call TRBD1 (5 bases). The CDR3 has 14 residues. Germline V gene sequence: CDR1 GTSNPN, CDR2 SVGIG (reference sequence). Deletions cut 7 bases from V and 0 bases from J, with 15 bases between. The CDR3 protein is CASPRAGMNTEAFF. Here the CDR3 DNA reads TGTGCCTCCCCCAGGGCGGGGATGAACACTGAAGCTTTCTTT.

This chain links TRBV9 with TRBJ1-2; TRBD1 matches at 9 bases. The V segment lost 0 bases and the J segment 6 bases; nucleotides outside the gene matches: 3. Germline loops: CDR1 SGDLS, CDR2 YYNGEE. The CDR3 runs 14 residues. The CDR3 DNA sequence: TGTGCCAGCAGCGTAGACCGGACAGGGGATGGCTACACCTTC. It is translated as CASSVDRTGDGYTF.

The chain is built from TRBV7-9 and TRBJ1-4; unclear D gene. This CDR3 has 15 residues. V dropped 1 base and J dropped 8 bases, with 14 bases sitting between them. Germline assignment: CDR1 SEHNR and CDR2 FQNEAQ (reference sequence). The CDR3, as DNA: TGTGCCAGCAGCTTAGATTGGGCTGACAAAGAAAAACTGTTTTTT. Its translation is CASSLDWADKEKLFF.

A remark on this clone: Distinct nucleotide sequences in the sample also encode this CDR3. J is TRBJ1-6 and V is TRBV19; TRBD1 might be the D (6 bases). The germline V gene has CDR1 LNHDA and CDR2 SQIVND (reference sequence). V lost 3 bases and J lost 3, with 9 bases in between. The CDR3 consists of 15 residues. The CDR3 bases are TGTGCCAGTAGTATTCAGGACAGCTATAATTCACCCCTCCACTTT. It specifies CASSIQDSYNSPLHF.